This entry concerns a single T cell receptor (beta chain). The PCR had 60 Vbeta and 13 Jbeta primers. The data were produced by immunoSEQ multiplex PCR, yet TCRdb's version contains in-frame clones alone and is incomplete. Here the sample spans about 200,000 clones, around four fifths being singletons. Germline-derived CDR1 and CDR2 are SGHRS and YFSETQ. V shed 3 bases and J shed 9 bases, with 16 bases lying between them. The CDR3 consists of 13 residues. The data were taken from a study of cytomegalovirus exposure and HLA in healthy donors. The rearrangement links TRBV5-1 to TRBJ2-7, with D maybe TRBD2 (6 bases). Sequencing was carried out using PBMCs. The clonotype was recovered from a man aged 50 to 60 in good health and CMV-seronegative. CDR3 coding DNA: TGCGCCAGCAGCTCTACCGGCGGGGAACGGCAGTACTTC. This translates into CASSSTGGERQYF.